The 22 T cell receptor beta chains presented below share a single source sample, sequenced in a study of blood T cells in healthy people across ages. Combining a sample-barcoded 5' primer with a J-beta primer mix, a second PCR ran for roughly 7 to 11 cycles. TCRdb analysed the 5' RACE reads with MiXCR anew, one entry per CDR3 protein. Of about 800,000 distinct CDR3 sequences listed, around a quarter were seen once; the top ten hold under 4.5%. The same data also went into a second study, on T cells of mothers and their children.

Input material: blood. These receptors all stem from a boy under 18 in good health.

This clonotype has only a few counts. The chain is built from TRBV14 and TRBJ2-5; 8 nucleotides match TRBD2. CDR3 length equals 15 residues. The germline CDR1 and CDR2 sequences are SGHDN and FVKESK. Trimming removed 3 bases from V and 2 bases from J; junction bases left unmatched: 5. The chain's CDR3 is CASSQGLVLQETQYF. Written as DNA, the CDR3 is TGTGCCAGCAGCCAGGGACTAGTTCTTCAAGAGACCCAGTACTTC.

This clonotype was seen just once. A much larger clone sits a single nucleotide away, making a read error possible. The chain is built from TRBV2 and TRBJ2-7; TRBD1 agrees at 10 bases. V dropped 5 bases and J dropped 3; count of bases not matched to a gene: 7. Germline CDR1 SNHLY, CDR2 FYNNEI. The CDR3 has 15 residues. CDR3 DNA sequence: TGTGCCAGCAGTTTAACCGGGACAGGGGACTACGAGCAGTACTTC. It is translated as CASSLTGTGDYEQYF.

This clonotype came up a few times. The chain recombines TRBV7-2 with TRBJ2-7; 9 nucleotides align to TRBD1. The trim removed 5 bases at V and 2 bases at J, leaving 7 bases unmatched. The CDR3 is 15 residues long. CDR1 is SGHTA and CDR2 is FQGNSA in the germline V gene. CDR3 residues: CASSVGQGTTYEQYF. The CDR3 DNA sequence: TGTGCCAGCAGCGTCGGACAGGGGACGACCTACGAGCAGTACTTC. The full variable domain, its missing parts supplied by reference TRBV7-2 and TRBJ2-7, is GAGVSQSPSNKVTEKGKDVELRCDPISGHTALYWYRQSLGQGLEFLIYFQGNSAPDKSGLPSDRFSAERTGGSVSTLTIQRTQQEDSAVYLCASSVGQGTTYEQYFGPGTRLTVT.

The CDR3 region is CSVVSSIPKNIQYF. The CDR3 DNA follows: TGCAGCGTTGTCTCCAGTATCCCCAAAAACATTCAGTACTTC. This chain uses TRBV29-1 with TRBJ2-4; D not resolved. Germline CDR1 reads SQVTM; CDR2 reads ANQGSEA. CDR3 length equals 14 residues. Trimming cost V 4 bases and J 2 bases, with 12 bases left between them.

This rearrangement joins TRBV28 to TRBJ2-1; TRBD2 might be the D (6 bases). The assigned J gene may be wrong: the sequence end matches TRBJ2-7 better. Germline assignment: CDR1 MDHEN and CDR2 SYDVKM. This CDR3 contains 15 residues. The CDR3 DNA reads TGTGCCAGCAGTTTGGTGGAGGGGCCTGCCTACGAGCAGTACTTC. This codes for CASSLVEGPAYEQYF.

This rearrangement joins TRBV10-3 to TRBJ1-1, with TRBD1 identical over 7 bases. V dropped 6 bases and J dropped 0; count of bases not matched to a gene: 13. CDR1 and CDR2 (germline): ENHRY, SYGVKD. The CDR3 covers 17 residues. The CDR3 region is CAIRPDRAVLLNTEAFF. As DNA, the CDR3 is TGTGCCATCAGACCAGACAGGGCGGTTCTCCTGAACACTGAAGCTTTCTTT.

This clonotype turned up a few times. The CDR3 DNA reads TGCAGCGTTGGTGAGGCTTCCACAGATACGCAGTATTTT. This gives the protein CSVGEASTDTQYF. J is TRBJ2-3 and V is TRBV29-1; D ambiguous. V was shortened by 4 bases and J by 2 bases, with 10 bases between the two germline ends. This CDR3 region has 13 residues. Germline-derived CDR1 and CDR2 are SQVTM and ANQGSEA.

The chain is built from TRBV2 and TRBJ2-4, with 10 bases fitting TRBD1. The germline CDR1 and CDR2 sequences are SNHLY and FYNNEI. After removal of 6 bases from V and 7 bases from J, the junction contained 3 bases not matched to a gene. CDR3 size: 13 residues. CDR3 coding DNA: TGTGCCAGCAGGGGACAGGGGACGAACATTCAGTACTTC. Translated, it gives CASRGQGTNIQYF. Combining the CDR3 with reference TRBV2 and TRBJ2-4 gives the whole variable domain EPEVTQTPSHQVTQMGQEVILRCVPISNHLYFYWYRQILGQKVEFLVSFYNNEISEKSEIFDDQFSVERPDGSNFTLKIRSTKLEDSAMYFCASRGQGTNIQYFGAGTRLSVL.

The V and J genes are TRBV5-1 and TRBJ1-2; no reliable D call. The CDR3 loop spans 16 amino acids. The V gene's germline CDR1 is SGHRS and CDR2 YFSETQ. Trimming pared 0 bases from V and 6 bases from J, leaving 18 bases between. CDR3 nucleotide sequence: TGCGCCAGCAGCTTGGAGTTAAGAGCGCCCCGGGATGGCTACACCTTC. This gives the protein CASSLELRAPRDGYTF.

The chain is built from TRBV11-3 and TRBJ2-1, with TRBD2 matching 8 bases. V shed 5 bases and J 11 bases; nucleotides not matched to a gene: 5. The germline V gene encodes CDR1 SGHNT and CDR2 YENEEA. The CDR3 is made up of 12 amino acids. CDR3 sequence (DNA): TGTGCCAGCAGCCAAGGGACTAGTCAGCAGTTCTTC. Residues: CASSQGTSQQFF.

The sample holds a few counts of this clonotype. The chain links TRBV6-5 to TRBJ2-3, with a possible D match to TRBD1 (5 bases). Trimming took off 6 bases at V and 4 bases at J, with 8 bases between the two ends. The CDR3 has 12 amino acids. Germline V gene sequence: CDR1 MNHEY, CDR2 SVGAGI. CDR3 sequence (DNA): TGTGCCAGCAGCCAGGGCCCAGATACGCAGTATTTT. Translating it yields CASSQGPDTQYF.

This clonotype was counted between two and nine times. Sequence at one end of the junction differs from germline and may be a read error. J is TRBJ2-2 and V is TRBV6-2 or TRBV6-3; D possibly corresponds to TRBD2 (7 bases). Germline values: CDR1 MNHEY, CDR2 SVGEGT. The length of the CDR3 is 16 residues. The CDR3 loop is CACRVLRGANTGELFF. CDR3 DNA: TGTGCCTGCAGGGTTTTACGGGGGGCTAACACCGGGGAGCTGTTTTTT.

About this clonotype: This CDR3 is missing its conserved last phenylalanine or tryptophan, likely due to a read error. The V and J genes are TRBV18 and TRBJ1-5; unclear D gene. V gave up 2 bases and J gave up 0 bases, with 5 bases separating them. Germline CDR1 reads KGHSH; CDR2 reads LQKENI. The CDR3 has 14 amino acids. DNA of the CDR3: TGTGCCAGCTCACCAGGCAATAGCAATCAGCCCCAGCATTTG. Residues: CASSPGNSNQPQHL.

This chain connects TRBV6-6 to TRBJ2-5, with D perhaps matching TRBD1 or TRBD2 (7 bases each). This CDR3 has 15 amino acids. Germline values: CDR1 MNHNY, CDR2 SVGAGI (reference sequence). The V end was cut by 6 bases, the J end by 7 bases, with 21 bases between. The CDR3 spells CASRFYRGGEGTQYF. The CDR3 DNA follows: TGTGCCAGCAGATTCTACAGGGGAGGGGAAGGGACCCAGTACTTC.

In this sample, this clonotype turned up a few times. The J gene is TRBJ2-2, the V gene TRBV28; 10 bases map to TRBD1. CDR1 is MDHEN and CDR2 is SYDVKM in the germline V gene. V gave up 5 bases and J gave up 5 bases; unmatched junction bases: 8. The CDR3 loop spans 16 amino acids. The CDR3, as DNA: TGTGCCAGCAGTCCCTTGGGACAGGGGCAGACCGGGGAGCTGTTTTTT. As protein: CASSPLGQGQTGELFF.

Comments on this clonotype: At one end the junction does not follow the germline gene, possibly because of a read error. The rearrangement joins TRBV6-5 to TRBJ2-2; D is tentatively TRBD1 or TRBD2 (5 bases each). This CDR3 is 14 amino acids long. Germline assignment: CDR1 MNHEY and CDR2 SVGAGI. The CDR3 loop is CASSLEGLHGELLF. CDR3 DNA: TGTGCCAGCAGTCTTGAGGGGTTACACGGGGAGCTGTTGTTT.

V usage is TRBV7-2 and J usage is TRBJ2-1, with D perhaps TRBD2 (5 bases). V was clipped by 5 bases and J by 8 bases, with 28 bases between them. The CDR3 sequence is 18 residues long. Germline loops: CDR1 SGHTA, CDR2 FQGNSA. The CDR3 sequence: CASSLLPPAVQFIYEQFF. The CDR3 DNA reads as TGTGCCAGCAGCCTTCTTCCACCAGCGGTACAGTTTATATATGAGCAGTTCTTC.

The chain recombines TRBV7-2 with TRBJ1-4; the match to TRBD1 covers 9 bases. Germline V gene sequence: CDR1 SGHTA, CDR2 FQGNSA. J gave up 11 bases and V 0 bases, and 10 bases lay outside the gene matches. There are 16 residues in the CDR3. The CDR3 loop is CASSLARDREKGKLFF. The DNA of the CDR3 is TGTGCCAGCAGCTTAGCGCGGGACAGGGAAAAAGGGAAACTGTTTTTT. The full variable domain, completed using reference TRBV7-2 and TRBJ1-4, is GAGVSQSPSNKVTEKGKDVELRCDPISGHTALYWYRQSLGQGLEFLIYFQGNSAPDKSGLPSDRFSAERTGGSVSTLTIQRTQQEDSAVYLCASSLARDREKGKLFFGSGTQLSVL.

This clonotype was detected a few times. The chain joins TRBV28 to TRBJ2-2; perhaps TRBD1 as D (6 bases). Germline-derived CDR1 and CDR2 are MDHEN and SYDVKM. This CDR3 is 17 amino acids long. Trimming took off 5 bases at V and 1 base at J, with 17 bases between the two ends. CDR3: CASSANPGTWNTGELFF. The CDR3 DNA reads TGTGCCAGCAGTGCAAACCCCGGGACATGGAACACCGGGGAGCTGTTTTTT.

The chain is built from TRBV7-9 and TRBJ2-7, with D possibly TRBD2 on 5 matching bases. V was trimmed by 4 bases and J by 2 bases, leaving 24 bases between them. Per the germline V gene, CDR1 is SEHNR and CDR2 is FQNEAQ (reference sequence). CDR3 size: 18 residues. This CDR3 is CASSSRGGEGLTTYEQYF. CDR3 coding DNA: TGTGCCAGCAGCTCCAGAGGCGGAGAGGGTCTAACTACCTACGAGCAGTACTTC.

The chain carries TRBV5-1 and TRBJ2-2, with 7 bases matching TRBD1. Trimming removed 4 bases from V and 5 bases from J; junction bases left unmatched: 5. There are 14 residues in the CDR3. Looked up from germline, CDR1 is SGHRS and CDR2 is YFSETQ. CDR3 sequence (DNA): TGCGCCAGCAGCCCCAAGACAGGGACCGGGGAGCTGTTTTTT. Translation: CASSPKTGTGELFF. The full variable domain, with the rest looked up from reference TRBV5-1 and TRBJ2-2, is KAGVTQTPRYLIKTRGQQVTLSCSPISGHRSVSWYQQTPGQGLQFLFEYFSETQRNKGNFPGRFSGRQFSNSRSEMNVSTLELGDSALYLCASSPKTGTGELFFGEGSRLTVL.

The rearrangement links TRBV25-1 to TRBJ2-3; the D is unclear. The CDR3 runs 14 residues. The V and J ends lost 6 bases and 0 bases respectively, with 10 bases between them. Germline CDR1 MGHDK, CDR2 SYGVNS. CDR3 coding DNA: TGTGCCAGCAGGGGCAGCTGGAGCACAGATACGCAGTATTTT. The encoded protein is CASRGSWSTDTQYF.